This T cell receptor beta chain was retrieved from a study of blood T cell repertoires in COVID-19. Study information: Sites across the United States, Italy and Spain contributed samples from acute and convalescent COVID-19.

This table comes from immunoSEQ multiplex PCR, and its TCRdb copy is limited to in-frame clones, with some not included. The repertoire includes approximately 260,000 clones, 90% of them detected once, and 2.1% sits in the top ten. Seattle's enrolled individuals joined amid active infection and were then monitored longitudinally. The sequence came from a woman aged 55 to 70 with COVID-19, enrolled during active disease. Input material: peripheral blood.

CDR3 protein: CASSLSRPGKGEKLFF. The CDR3 bases are TGCGCCAGCAGCTTATCCAGGCCAGGGAAGGGTGAAAAACTGTTTTTT. V gene TRBV5-1 combines with J gene TRBJ1-4; weak D call: TRBD1 (5 bases). V was shortened by 2 bases and J by 7 bases, with 18 bases between the two germline ends. The V gene's germline CDR1 is SGHRS and CDR2 YFSETQ. The CDR3 consists of 16 residues.